This TCR beta chain emerged from a study of molecular identifiers for immune sequencing clone quantification. General study results and limits: Highly expanded clone sizes could be underestimated by identical TCR molecules sharing a barcode.

This clonotype was found many times. The antigen remains unidentified. The V end was cut by 5 bases, the J end by 0 bases, with 13 bases between. The CDR3 spans 16 residues. Germline V gene data show CDR1 as SEHNR and CDR2 as FQNEAQ (reference sequence). Previously described methods and listed TCR primers produced bulk TCR libraries. MiXCR, applied by TCRdb to the PCR reads, yields one record per CDR3 protein. The profile covers under 600,000 distinct CDR3 sequences, with around 23% appearing a single time and around 0.79% taken by the ten largest. The material sequenced was naive CD8+ T cells from blood, with Jurkat cell RNA spiked in. Subset reported: FACS-sorted CD8+CD4-CCR7+CD45RA+ naive T cells. The chain employs TRBV7-9 and TRBJ2-2; D gene unclear. The clonotype comes from a human donor in good health. Some libraries in this study had Jurkat cell RNA spiked in. CDR3 in amino acids: CASSTLGTSNTGELFF. The CDR3 DNA reads TGTGCCAGCAGCACCCTCGGAACGTCGAACACCGGGGAGCTGTTTTTT.